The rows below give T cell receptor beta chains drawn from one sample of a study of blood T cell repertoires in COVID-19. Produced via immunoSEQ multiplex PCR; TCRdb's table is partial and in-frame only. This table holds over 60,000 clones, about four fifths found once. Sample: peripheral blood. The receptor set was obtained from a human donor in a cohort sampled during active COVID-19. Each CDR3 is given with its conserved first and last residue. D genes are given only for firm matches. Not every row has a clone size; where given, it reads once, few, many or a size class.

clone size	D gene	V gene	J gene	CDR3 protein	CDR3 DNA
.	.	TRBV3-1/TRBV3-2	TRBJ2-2	CASSRDRRRELFF	TGTGCCAGCAGCCGAGACAGAAGAAGGGAGCTGTTTTTT
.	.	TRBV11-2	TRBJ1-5	CASSEGGNQPQHF	TGTGCCAGCAGCGAGGGGGGGAATCAGCCCCAGCATTTT
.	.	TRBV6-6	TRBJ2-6	CASSRRRAETHRAGANVLTF	TGTGCCAGCAGCCGGCGGCGAGCCGAGACCCACCGTGCTGGGGCCAACGTCCTGACTTTC
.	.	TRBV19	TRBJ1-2	CASSKETFGYTF	TGTGCCAGTAGTAAGGAGACGTTTGGCTACACCTTC
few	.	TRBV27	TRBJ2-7	CASSFVDSYEQYF	TGTGCCAGCAGTTTTGTGGACAGCTACGAGCAGTACTTC
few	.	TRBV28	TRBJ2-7	CASSSPRTAPSYEQYF	TGTGCCAGCAGTTCGCCTAGGACAGCTCCCTCCTACGAGCAGTACTTC
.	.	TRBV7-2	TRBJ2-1	CASRPFSNNEQFF	TGTGCCAGCAGGCCTTTTTCTAACAATGAGCAGTTCTTC
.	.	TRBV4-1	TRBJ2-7	CASSQGGREQYF	TGCGCCAGCAGCCAAGGGGGGCGCGAGCAGTACTTC
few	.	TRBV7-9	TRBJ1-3	CASSSEATAGNTIYF	TGTGCCAGCAGCTCAGAGGCTACGGCCGGAAACACCATATATTTT
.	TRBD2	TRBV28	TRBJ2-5	CASSPAGTSAETQYF	TGTGCCAGCAGTCCAGCCGGGACTAGCGCGGAGACCCAGTACTTC